This T cell receptor (beta chain) appears in the sequencing data of a study of T cells in Graves' hyperthyroidism and ophthalmopathy. This clonotype appeared many times. Its matching antigen is unknown. Hyperthyroidism, newly diagnosed and lasting under 2 months, affected patients aged 18 to 65. Reasons for excluding patients were uncontrolled infection, other autoimmune disease, pregnancy or lactation. Template material for amplifying TCR beta CDR3 regions consisted of RNA transcripts. During a first-round RT-PCR of the TCR CDR3, the HTBI primer set was used. TCRdb recomputed calls from the multiplex PCR reads with MiXCR, one row per CDR3 protein. The sample lists around 450,000 distinct CDR3 sequences, 15% to 17% occurring once. This CDR3 is 13 amino acids long. V gave up 1 base and J gave up 5 bases, with 9 bases separating them. The germline V gene encodes CDR1 DFQATT and CDR2 SNEGSKA (reference sequence).

Study-level points and caveats: Separating ophthalmopathy from stable hyperthyroidism was achieved by a 13 V-J model. In validation, the model predicted ophthalmopathy. These predictions came a median roughly six months before onset.

Sequenced sample: blood. The clonotype originates from a woman younger than 30 with Graves' hyperthyroidism. The rearrangement joins TRBV20-1 to TRBJ2-1; TRBD2 is a possible D gene (5 bases). In DNA form, the CDR3 reads TGCAGTGCTAGAGGCGGTAGCGACAATGAGCAGTTCTTC. Its translation: CSARGGSDNEQFF.